Below, 14 T cell receptor beta chains from the same sample are listed, as sequenced in a study of T cell changes during pregnancy in multiple sclerosis. Clones were sequenced by immunoSEQ multiplex PCR, and TCRdb holds only the in-frame ones, with some missing. The data contain 55,000 to 75,000 clones, 91% of them singletons. The specimen was peripheral blood, collected after pregnancy. These receptors were taken from a female donor in good health, enrolled as a control in a pregnancy study.

This clone occurred once. The chain carries TRBV19 and TRBJ1-5; 11 bases fit TRBD1. This CDR3 spans 15 amino acids. Germline values: CDR1 LNHDA, CDR2 SQIVND (reference sequence). V was pared by 7 bases and J by 7 bases, with 9 bases of the junction left unmatched. CDR3 sequence reads: CASTPDRGLYQPQHF. The CDR3 DNA sequence: TGTGCCAGTACCCCGGACAGGGGGCTGTACCAGCCCCAGCATTTT.

This clone has a single count. The chain is built from TRBV19 and TRBJ1-5; D is perhaps TRBD1 (5 bases). There are 19 residues in the CDR3. From germline, CDR1 is LNHDA and CDR2 SQIVND (reference sequence). With 1 base removed from V and 0 bases from J, the gap between germline ends came to 19 bases. The CDR3 here is CASSIAEGTWGLSNQPQHF. The CDR3 nucleotides read TGTGCCAGTAGTATAGCGGAGGGGACCTGGGGCCTTAGCAATCAGCCCCAGCATTTT.

The CDR3 DNA reads TGTGCCAGCAGTTTATGGGGAGGTGGCACAGATACGCAGTATTTT. Residues: CASSLWGGGTDTQYF. The V and J genes are TRBV27 and TRBJ2-3, with D perhaps matching TRBD2 (6 bases). CDR3 length equals 15 residues. The germline V and J ends were trimmed by 1 base and 1 base, with 9 bases remaining between them. Germline values: CDR1 MNHEY, CDR2 SMNVEV (reference sequence).

The CDR3 DNA reads as TGTGCCAGCAGTGAAGGGACAGTCAATTCACCCCTCCACTTT. This sequence encodes CASSEGTVNSPLHF. The rearrangement uses TRBV6-1 and TRBJ1-6, with a tentative D call TRBD1 (6 bases). The CDR3 consists of 14 residues. Per the germline V gene, CDR1 is MNHNS and CDR2 is SASEGT. With 1 base removed from V and 7 bases from J, the gap between germline ends came to 8 bases.

This sequence joins TRBV19 and TRBJ2-6, with TRBD2 matching over 7 bases. The CDR3 sequence is 18 residues long. V dropped 2 bases and J dropped 0; count of bases not matched to a gene: 7. Germline values: CDR1 LNHDA, CDR2 SQIVND (reference sequence). The CDR3 is CASSIWGGRNSGANVLTF. The CDR3 DNA is TGTGCCAGTAGTATATGGGGGGGGAGGAACTCTGGGGCCAACGTCCTGACTTTC.

V is TRBV29-1 and J is TRBJ2-7, with a tentative D call TRBD1 (6 bases). Germline loops: CDR1 SQVTM, CDR2 ANQGSEA. CDR3 length equals 16 residues. V gave up 8 bases and J gave up 5 bases, with 28 bases separating them. The CDR3 nucleotides are TGCAGCTCCCGAGGGGAGACAGGACTGTCAGGGAACGAGCAGTACTTC. The encoded protein is CSSRGETGLSGNEQYF.

The chain uses TRBV11-3 and TRBJ1-2; no reliable D call. Germline values: CDR1 SGHNT, CDR2 YENEEA. V dropped 1 base and J dropped 4 bases, with 10 bases sitting between them. The CDR3 runs to 14 residues. The CDR3 loop reads CASSLGRVSYGYTF. DNA of the CDR3: TGTGCCAGCAGCTTAGGGCGGGTTTCCTATGGCTACACCTTC. Based on the CDR3 plus reference TRBV11-3 and TRBJ1-2, the full variable domain is EAGVVQSPRYKIIEKKQPVAFWCNPISGHNTLYWYLQNLGQGPELLIRYENEEAVDDSQLPKDRFSAERLKGVDSTLKIQPAELGDSAVYLCASSLGRVSYGYTFGSGTRLTVV.

This clone was observed once. The V and J genes are TRBV7-2 and TRBJ1-2; possibly TRBD1 for D (5 bases). Germline V lookup: CDR1 SGHTA, CDR2 FQGNSA. V was trimmed by 1 base and J by 6 bases, leaving 9 bases between them. The CDR3 loop spans 13 amino acids. CDR3 loop: CASSLGVGDGYTF. DNA for the CDR3: TGTGCCAGCAGCTTAGGGGTAGGGGATGGCTACACCTTC.

CDR3 protein: CASLLDRAQETQYF. The CDR3 nucleotides read TGTGCCAGCCTTTTGGACAGGGCCCAAGAGACCCAGTACTTC. The chain combines TRBV2 with TRBJ2-5; 8 bases line up with TRBD1. This CDR3 region has 14 residues. CDR1 and CDR2 (germline): SNHLY, FYNNEI. The trim removed 8 bases at V and 1 base at J, leaving 6 bases unmatched.

This chain joins TRBV5-1 and TRBJ2-1; 10 bases are a match to TRBD1. CDR1 is SGHRS and CDR2 is YFSETQ in the germline V gene. This CDR3 has 15 residues. V lost 4 bases to trimming and J lost 6 bases; unmatched junction nucleotides: 7. The CDR3: CASSPGTGDGNEQFF. For the CDR3, the DNA is TGCGCCAGCAGCCCCGGGACAGGGGACGGCAATGAGCAGTTCTTC.

The chain uses TRBV11-1 and TRBJ1-1; D is undetermined. The V end was cut by 5 bases, the J end by 5 bases, with 18 bases between. There are 15 residues in the CDR3. Germline CDR1 SGHAT, CDR2 FQDESV (reference sequence). CDR3 sequence reads: CASSLVTPTWTEAFF. The CDR3 DNA sequence: TGTGCCAGCAGCCTCGTGACACCGACGTGGACTGAAGCTTTCTTT.

V usage is TRBV27 and J usage is TRBJ1-4, with TRBD1 matching 9 bases. This CDR3 is 19 amino acids long. Unmatched junction bases numbered 14, after V lost 6 bases and J lost 0 bases. Per germline, CDR1 MNHEY and CDR2 SMNVEV (reference sequence). The CDR3 DNA is TGTGCCAGCAGCCCCATTTGGGGGACAGGGATTGCAACTAATGAAAAACTGTTTTTT. Encoded protein: CASSPIWGTGIATNEKLFF.

The V gene is TRBV11-1, the J gene TRBJ2-7; possibly TRBD2 for D (6 bases). There are 15 residues in the CDR3. The germline CDR1 and CDR2 sequences are SGHAT and FQDESV (reference sequence). V lost 3 bases, J lost 4 bases, and 16 bases lay in between. CDR3 sequence (DNA): TGTGCCAGCAGCTTTTCCGGGACTCCAGAATACGAGCAGTACTTC. Its protein is CASSFSGTPEYEQYF.

This chain connects TRBV5-8 to TRBJ1-1; 8 positions agree with TRBD1. V lost 5 bases and J lost 6; bases outside the gene matches: 3. Germline V gene sequence: CDR1 SGHTS, CDR2 YDEGEE. The CDR3 loop spans 12 amino acids. The CDR3 reads CASSQGASEAFF. The CDR3 DNA sequence: TGTGCCAGCAGTCAGGGGGCCTCTGAAGCTTTCTTT.